A single sample is the source of the 28 T cell receptor beta chains below, sequenced in a study of HIV-infected patients and healthy controls. No cell fractionation was done, so the repertoire covers all unsorted peripheral blood T cells. Alpha and beta constant-region primers primed reverse transcription of 400 to 500 ng RNA. Alpha and beta chain libraries were made separately by chain-specific third strand synthesis with multiplexing indices. TCRdb recomputed calls from the 5' RACE reads with MiXCR, one row per CDR3 protein. The sample has about 10,000 distinct CDR3 sequences, 8% seen once. The sample consisted of blood. The source of these receptors is an adult in good health.

Judged by abundance, this clonotype is medium-sized. The chain is built from TRBV3-1 and TRBJ2-5, with D unclear. Germline values: CDR1 LGHDT, CDR2 YNNKEL (reference sequence). V was clipped by 2 bases and J by 5 bases, with 3 bases between them. The CDR3 runs 11 residues. CDR3 DNA sequence: TGTGCCAGCAGCCAATTCGAGACCCAGTACTTC. Protein product: CASSQFETQYF.

In its sample, this clonotype was seen many times. CDR3 amino acids: CASSKGPSQHF. The CDR3 nucleotides read TGTGCCAGCAGTAAGGGGCCATCCCAGCATTTT. The chain joins TRBV12-3 or TRBV12-4 to TRBJ1-5; weak D call: TRBD1 (5 bases). Trimming took 5 bases from V and 11 from J, leaving 10 bases between them. The CDR3 is made up of 11 amino acids.

This clonotype has ten or more counts. This sequence joins TRBV12-3 or TRBV12-4 and TRBJ2-3; no clear D gene. The CDR3 is 14 residues long. Between the trimmed V and J ends, which lost 4 bases and 0 bases, there was a span of 8 bases. The CDR3 nucleotides read TGTGCCAGCAGTTCGGAACTTAGCACAGATACGCAGTATTTT. Protein: CASSSELSTDTQYF.

This clonotype rates as medium-sized (0.01 to 0.1%). J is TRBJ1-1 and V is TRBV7-9, with D unclear. CDR3 length: 15 residues. V dropped 7 bases and J dropped 5 bases, with 20 bases sitting between them. Germline CDR1 SEHNR, CDR2 FQNEAQ (reference sequence). The CDR3 coding sequence is TGTGCCAGCACCCCTAAGGTCAGGTCGGGGACTGAAGCTTTCTTT. It codes for CASTPKVRSGTEAFF.

As concerns this clonotype: A read error may be the cause here, since a much bigger clone is one base away. The genes are TRBV5-6 and TRBJ1-3; D is undetermined. This CDR3 contains 15 residues. Germline assignment: CDR1 SGHDT and CDR2 YYEEEE. The CDR3 DNA sequence: TGTGCCAGCAGCCAGCAGGAGAGCTCTGGAATCACCATATATTTT. Its translation: CASSQQESSGITIYF.

By sample share, this clonotype is medium-sized. The chain is built from TRBV6-5 and TRBJ1-2; TRBD1 might be the D (6 bases). The germline gives CDR1 MNHEY, CDR2 SVGAGI. This CDR3 contains 15 residues. The V and J ends lost 0 bases and 8 bases respectively, with 16 bases between them. CDR3 region: CASSYSIGGILGYTF. The CDR3 DNA reads as TGTGCCAGCAGTTACTCGATAGGGGGGATCTTAGGCTACACCTTC.

This clonotype came up many times. The rearrangement links TRBV20-1 to TRBJ2-7; TRBD2 agrees at 8 bases. The germline gives CDR1 DFQATT, CDR2 SNEGSKA (reference sequence). J was trimmed by 0 bases and V by 0 bases; bases with no gene match: 4. The CDR3 is 15 residues long. CDR3 in amino acids: CSARELRGDSYEQYF. The CDR3 coding sequence is TGCAGTGCTAGAGAACTGCGGGGGGACTCCTACGAGCAGTACTTC.

This clonotype ranks as medium-sized. This chain joins TRBV6-1 and TRBJ1-1; 7 bases are a match to TRBD1. V lost 6 bases to trimming and J lost 4 bases; unmatched junction nucleotides: 11. Per the germline V gene, CDR1 is MNHNS and CDR2 is SASEGT. The CDR3 spans 15 residues. CDR3 nucleotides: TGTGCCAGCAGCGATGCTCCTGACAGGGCCACTGAAGCTTTCTTT. As protein: CASSDAPDRATEAFF.

The rearrangement uses TRBV5-1 and TRBJ1-6, with no clear D. V was clipped by 2 bases and J by 0 bases, with 6 bases between them. Germline lookup yields CDR1 SGHRS and CDR2 YFSETQ. The CDR3 contains 15 residues. The CDR3 bases are TGCGCCAGCAGCTTTGGCAGCTCCTATAATTCACCCCTCCACTTT. Translating it yields CASSFGSSYNSPLHF.

The sample holds many counts of this clonotype. The chain is built from TRBV20-1 and TRBJ1-1, with 7 nucleotides matching TRBD1. V lost 6 bases, J lost 5 bases, and 9 bases stayed unmatched. Germline CDR1 and CDR2: DFQATT and SNEGSKA (reference sequence). The CDR3 extends over 13 amino acids. Here the CDR3 DNA reads TGCAGTGCACTGGGACAGCTAGGGACTGAAGCTTTCTTT. Its protein is CSALGQLGTEAFF.

This clonotype was detected a few times. This sequence joins TRBV19 and TRBJ2-3; perhaps D is TRBD1 or TRBD2 (5 bases each). CDR3 length: 14 residues. V was pared by 3 bases and J by 1 base, with 8 bases between. CDR1 and CDR2 (germline): LNHDA, SQIVND (reference sequence). As DNA, the CDR3 is TGTGCCAGTAGTATGATGGGGGGCACAGATACGCAGTATTTT. Its translation: CASSMMGGTDTQYF.

This clonotype was recorded at least ten times. V usage is TRBV11-2 and J usage is TRBJ2-5; D is unclear. With 0 bases removed from V and 5 bases from J, the gap between germline ends came to 4 bases. The CDR3 loop spans 12 amino acids. Germline CDR1 reads SGHAT; CDR2 reads FQNNGV. This CDR3 reads CASSLDAETQYF. The CDR3 nucleotides read TGTGCCAGCAGCTTAGACGCGGAGACCCAGTACTTC.

This clonotype was found a few times. V gene TRBV11-2 combines with J gene TRBJ1-6, with D possibly TRBD1 on 6 matching bases. The CDR3 sequence is 15 residues long. V lost 1 base and J lost 9, with 13 bases in between. Germline V CDR1 and CDR2: SGHAT, FQNNGV. For the CDR3, the DNA is TGTGCCAGCAGCTTAGTTTCGGGGGCAGGTTCACCCCTCCACTTT. This sequence encodes CASSLVSGAGSPLHF.

The chain couples TRBV3-1 to TRBJ2-5, with 9 bases fitting TRBD1. This CDR3 spans 18 amino acids. Germline values: CDR1 LGHDT, CDR2 YNNKEL (reference sequence). Trimming removed 4 bases from V and 4 bases from J; junction bases left unmatched: 16. The CDR3 sequence: CASSPRRGTRQGGETQYF. In nucleotides, the CDR3 is TGTGCCAGCAGCCCCCGCCGAGGAACCCGACAGGGGGGAGAGACCCAGTACTTC.

This clonotype ranks as medium-sized. This sequence joins TRBV6-5 and TRBJ1-5; unclear D gene. The germline CDR1 and CDR2 sequences are MNHEY and SVGAGI. Trimming stripped 6 bases from V and 4 bases from J, with 7 bases between. The CDR3 covers 12 residues. DNA of the CDR3: TGTGCCAGCAGACAGAGAAATCAGCCCCAGCATTTT. Translating gives CASRQRNQPQHF.

This clonotype was seen many times. One end of the junction is discordant with germline, which a read error may explain. The gene calls are TRBV27 and TRBJ2-3; a weak D match, TRBD1 (5 bases). CDR1 and CDR2 (germline): MNHEY, SMNVEV (reference sequence). The CDR3 consists of 14 residues. In DNA, the CDR3 is TGTGCCACCAGTAGGGGTTTAGACACAGATACGCAGTATTTT. Amino acids: CATSRGLDTDTQYF.

Within the sample, this clonotype is medium-sized. This chain links TRBV9 with TRBJ2-7; a weak D match, TRBD2 (5 bases). Deletions cut 3 bases from V and 2 bases from J, with 12 bases between. Looked up from germline, CDR1 is SGDLS and CDR2 is YYNGEE. This CDR3 contains 14 residues. CDR3 region: CASSAPGNPYEQYF. The CDR3 nucleotides read TGTGCCAGCAGCGCGCCCGGGAACCCCTACGAGCAGTACTTC.

This clonotype counts as medium-sized. The chain links TRBV5-1 to TRBJ1-1; no definite D call. Germline V CDR1 and CDR2: SGHRS, YFSETQ. V gave up 1 base and J gave up 0 bases, with 10 bases separating them. The length of the CDR3 is 15 residues. The CDR3 is CASSLSGNLNTEAFF. CDR3 DNA sequence: TGCGCCAGCAGCTTGAGTGGGAACCTGAACACTGAAGCTTTCTTT.

Relative to its sample, this clonotype is medium-sized. The V and J genes are TRBV29-1 and TRBJ1-1, with no clear D. From germline, CDR1 is SQVTM and CDR2 ANQGSEA. V lost 6 bases to trimming and J lost 1 base, with 15 bases between them. The CDR3 totals 14 residues. This CDR3 reads CSVDVRFSNTEAFF. The CDR3 DNA reads as TGCAGCGTCGACGTCCGTTTCTCGAACACTGAAGCTTTCTTT. The variable domain in full, completed from reference TRBV29-1 and TRBJ1-1, reads SAVISQKPSRDICQRGTSLTIQCQVDSQVTMMFWYRQQPGQSLTLIATANQGSEATYESGFVIDKFPISRPNLTFSTLTVSNMSPEDSSIYLCSVDVRFSNTEAFFGQGTRLTVV.

The chain is built from TRBV2 and TRBJ2-7; no clear D. The CDR3 spans 15 residues. The V and J ends lost 2 bases and 4 bases respectively, with 15 bases between them. The germline V gene has CDR1 SNHLY and CDR2 FYNNEI. The chain's CDR3 is CASSEPGPSQYEQYF. Here the CDR3 DNA reads TGTGCCAGCAGTGAACCGGGTCCATCTCAGTACGAGCAGTACTTC.

This clonotype occurred many times. This chain joins TRBV6-7 and TRBJ1-5; D remains ambiguous. TRBV6-7 is identified as an open reading frame with a role that is uncertain. The CDR3 covers 15 residues. Trimming cost V 11 bases and J 2 bases, with 19 bases left between them. The CDR3 nucleotides read TGTGCCGGCCCCGAATGTTATGAAGGCAATCAGCCCCAGCATTTT. Protein product: CAGPECYEGNQPQHF.

A few counts support this clonotype. The rearrangement links TRBV11-2 to TRBJ2-3; 9 bases line up with TRBD2. Germline CDR1 and CDR2: SGHAT and FQNNGV. V lost 5 bases to trimming and J lost 3 bases; unmatched junction nucleotides: 9. This CDR3 contains 16 residues. The CDR3 bases are TGTGCCAGCAGCCCACTGGCGGGGGGGCCTACAGATACGCAGTATTTT. Residues: CASSPLAGGPTDTQYF.

This clonotype was observed at least ten times. The chain couples TRBV27 to TRBJ1-1; D uncertain. The CDR3 runs to 14 residues. Trimming stripped 4 bases from V and 4 bases from J, with 13 bases between. Looked up from germline, CDR1 is MNHEY and CDR2 is SMNVEV (reference sequence). The chain's CDR3 is CASSSGPWGTEAFF. The CDR3 nucleotides read TGTGCCAGCAGTTCTGGCCCCTGGGGCACTGAAGCTTTCTTT.

This clonotype is labeled medium-sized (0.01 to 0.1%). The V call is TRBV6-1, the J call TRBJ1-2; TRBD1 might be the D (6 bases). The V and J ends lost 7 bases and 0 bases respectively, with 15 bases between them. CDR1 and CDR2 (germline): MNHNS, SASEGT. The CDR3 runs to 15 residues. Here the CDR3 DNA reads TGTGCCAGCACTGGACAGATTACCTCTAACTATGGCTACACCTTC. This sequence encodes CASTGQITSNYGYTF.

In its sample, this clonotype ranks as medium-sized (0.01 to 0.1%). V gene TRBV20-1 combines with J gene TRBJ1-2; 7 nucleotides line up with TRBD1. The germline gives CDR1 DFQATT, CDR2 SNEGSKA (reference sequence). V was clipped by 5 bases and J by 4 bases; unmatched bases: 10. This CDR3 contains 14 residues. The CDR3 here is CSAPGGGSRYGYTF. The DNA for the CDR3 is TGCAGTGCTCCAGGAGGGGGCAGTCGCTATGGCTACACCTTC.

This clonotype appeared many times. This sequence joins TRBV18 and TRBJ1-1, with D possibly being TRBD1 (6 bases). Looked up from germline, CDR1 is KGHSH and CDR2 is LQKENI. This CDR3 has 15 residues. Deletions cut 3 bases from V and 4 bases from J, with 15 bases between. CDR3 bases: TGTGCCAGCTCACCCACTAGGGGGTCGTCCACTGAAGCTTTCTTT. This codes for CASSPTRGSSTEAFF.

This clonotype came up many times. The J gene is TRBJ1-1, the V gene TRBV18; D call uncertain. Germline loops: CDR1 KGHSH, CDR2 LQKENI. The CDR3 is made up of 11 amino acids. V dropped 6 bases and J dropped 2 bases, with 4 bases sitting between them. The CDR3 sequence is CASSPNTEAFF. The CDR3 nucleotides are TGTGCCAGCTCCCCAAACACTGAAGCTTTCTTT.

This clonotype was seen at least ten times. The V gene is TRBV15, the J gene TRBJ1-5; D uncertain. V lost 3 bases, J lost 6 bases, and 12 bases lay in between. The CDR3 has 14 residues. Germline V lookup: CDR1 LNHNV, CDR2 YYDKDF (reference sequence). CDR3 in DNA: TGTGCCACCAGCAGCCTCCAGTTCGGTCAGCCCCAGCATTTT. Residues: CATSSLQFGQPQHF.